The clone carrying this TCR beta chain was recorded a few times. The antigen is unknown. This entry is derived from a study of cytotoxic CD8 clonotypes in ibrutinib-treated CLL. Background on the study: It was after a median about twelve months of treatment, range 6 to 36, that response samples were taken.

V lost 10 bases to trimming and J lost 0 bases, with 9 bases between them. The CDR3 sequence is 13 residues long. The germline CDR1 and CDR2 sequences are LNHDA and SQIVND (reference sequence). Broader study findings: Baseline-level clonality went beyond age-matched healthy donors and moved in step with circulating CD8+ T-cell counts.

The assay was immunoSEQ multiplex PCR, and TCRdb's table has in-frame clones only and misses some. This table has some 100,000 clones, more than 55% appearing once. The rearrangement links TRBV19 to TRBJ2-2; perhaps TRBD1 as D (5 bases). Sequenced material: PBMCs, taken after 24 months of ibrutinib treatment. The TCR comes from a human donor with chronic lymphocytic leukemia. The CDR3 loop is CATRTTNTGELFF. CDR3 sequence (DNA): TGTGCCACCAGGACAACGAACACCGGGGAGCTGTTTTTT.